This TCR beta chain was captured in a study of blood T cells in healthy people across ages. General study findings and limits: As naive T cell percentage varied, TCR beta diversity correlated strongly with it.

Each sample provided at least 6 micrograms of extracted total RNA. V dropped 4 bases and J dropped 1 base, with 11 bases sitting between them. The CDR3 covers 14 residues. Per the germline V gene, CDR1 is SGHRS and CDR2 is YFSETQ. Together with a sample-barcoded 5' primer, a J-beta primer mix was included in a second PCR lasting roughly 6 to 12 cycles. Template switching added a 12-random-nucleotide identifier to every cDNA molecule. TCRdb re-called the 5' RACE reads with MiXCR, one entry per CDR3 protein. The table records roughly 720,000 distinct CDR3 sequences, about 53% of them present only once. About this clonotype itself: Antigen: not known.

The chain carries TRBV5-1 and TRBJ1-1; D uncertain. This clonotype was sampled from a man older than 75 in good health. The material sequenced was blood. The CDR3 nucleotides are TGCGCCAGCAGCCCAAAGGGCGCGAACACTGAAGCTTTCTTT. This sequence encodes CASSPKGANTEAFF.